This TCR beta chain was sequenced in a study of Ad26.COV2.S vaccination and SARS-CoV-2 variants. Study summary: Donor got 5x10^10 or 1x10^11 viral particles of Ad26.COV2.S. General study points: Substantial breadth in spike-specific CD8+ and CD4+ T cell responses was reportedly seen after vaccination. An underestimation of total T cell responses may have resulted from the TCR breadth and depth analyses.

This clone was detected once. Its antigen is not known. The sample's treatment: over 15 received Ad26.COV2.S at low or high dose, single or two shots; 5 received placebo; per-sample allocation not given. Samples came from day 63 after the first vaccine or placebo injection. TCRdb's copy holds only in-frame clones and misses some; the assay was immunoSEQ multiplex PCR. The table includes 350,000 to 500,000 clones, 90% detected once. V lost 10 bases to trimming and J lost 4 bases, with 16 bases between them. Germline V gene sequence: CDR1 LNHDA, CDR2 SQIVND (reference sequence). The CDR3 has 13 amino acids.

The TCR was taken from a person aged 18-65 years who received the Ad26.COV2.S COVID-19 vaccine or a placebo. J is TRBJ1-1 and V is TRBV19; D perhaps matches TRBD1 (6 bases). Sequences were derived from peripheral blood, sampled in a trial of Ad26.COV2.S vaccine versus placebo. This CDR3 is CATYREGSTEAFF. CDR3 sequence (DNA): TGTGCCACTTACAGGGAGGGGAGCACTGAAGCTTTCTTT.